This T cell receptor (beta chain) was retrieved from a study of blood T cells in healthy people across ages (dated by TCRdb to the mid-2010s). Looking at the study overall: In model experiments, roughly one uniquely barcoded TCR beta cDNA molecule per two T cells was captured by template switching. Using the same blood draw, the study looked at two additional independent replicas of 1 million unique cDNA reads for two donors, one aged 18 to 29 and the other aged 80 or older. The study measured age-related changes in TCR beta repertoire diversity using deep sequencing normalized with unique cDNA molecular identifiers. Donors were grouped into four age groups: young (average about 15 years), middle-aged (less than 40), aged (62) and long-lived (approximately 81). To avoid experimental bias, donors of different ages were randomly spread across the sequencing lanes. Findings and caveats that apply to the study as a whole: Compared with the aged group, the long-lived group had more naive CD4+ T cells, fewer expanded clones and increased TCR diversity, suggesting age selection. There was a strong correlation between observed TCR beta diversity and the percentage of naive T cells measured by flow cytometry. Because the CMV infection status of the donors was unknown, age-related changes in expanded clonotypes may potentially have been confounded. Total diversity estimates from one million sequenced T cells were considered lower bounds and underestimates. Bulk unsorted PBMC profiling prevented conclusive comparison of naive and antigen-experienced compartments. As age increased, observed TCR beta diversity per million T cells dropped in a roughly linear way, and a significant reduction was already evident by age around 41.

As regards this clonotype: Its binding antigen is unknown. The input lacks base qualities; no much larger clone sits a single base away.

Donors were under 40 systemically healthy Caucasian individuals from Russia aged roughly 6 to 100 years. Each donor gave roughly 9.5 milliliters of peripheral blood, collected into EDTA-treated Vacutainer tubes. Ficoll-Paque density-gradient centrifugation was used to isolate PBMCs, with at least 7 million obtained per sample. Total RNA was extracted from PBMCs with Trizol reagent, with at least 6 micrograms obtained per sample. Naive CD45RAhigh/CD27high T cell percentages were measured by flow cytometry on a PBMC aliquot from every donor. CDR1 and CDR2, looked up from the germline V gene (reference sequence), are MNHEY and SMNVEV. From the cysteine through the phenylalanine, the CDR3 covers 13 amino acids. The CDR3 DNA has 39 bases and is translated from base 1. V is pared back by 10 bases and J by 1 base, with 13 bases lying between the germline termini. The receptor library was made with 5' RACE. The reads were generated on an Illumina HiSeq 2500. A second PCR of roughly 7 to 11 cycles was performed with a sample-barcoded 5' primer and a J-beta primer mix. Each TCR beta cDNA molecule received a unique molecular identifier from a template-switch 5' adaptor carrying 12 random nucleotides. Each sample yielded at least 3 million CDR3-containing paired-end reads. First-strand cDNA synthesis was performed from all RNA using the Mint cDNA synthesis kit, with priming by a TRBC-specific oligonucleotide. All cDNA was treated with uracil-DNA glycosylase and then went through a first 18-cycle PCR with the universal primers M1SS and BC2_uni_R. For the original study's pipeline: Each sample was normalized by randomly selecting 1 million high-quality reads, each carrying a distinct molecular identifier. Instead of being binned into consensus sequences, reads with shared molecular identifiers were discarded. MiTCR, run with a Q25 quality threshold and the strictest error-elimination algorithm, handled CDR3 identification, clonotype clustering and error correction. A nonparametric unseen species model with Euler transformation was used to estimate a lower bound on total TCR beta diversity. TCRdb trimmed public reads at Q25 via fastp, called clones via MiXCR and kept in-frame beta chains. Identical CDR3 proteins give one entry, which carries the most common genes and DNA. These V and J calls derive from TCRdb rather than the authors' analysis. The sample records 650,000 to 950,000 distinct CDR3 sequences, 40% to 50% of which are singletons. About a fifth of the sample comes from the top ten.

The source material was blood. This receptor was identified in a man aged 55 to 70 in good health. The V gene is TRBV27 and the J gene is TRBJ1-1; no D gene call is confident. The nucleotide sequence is TGTGCCACCCGGTTGAAGTCGAACACTGAAGCTTTCTTT. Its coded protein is CATRLKSNTEAFF.